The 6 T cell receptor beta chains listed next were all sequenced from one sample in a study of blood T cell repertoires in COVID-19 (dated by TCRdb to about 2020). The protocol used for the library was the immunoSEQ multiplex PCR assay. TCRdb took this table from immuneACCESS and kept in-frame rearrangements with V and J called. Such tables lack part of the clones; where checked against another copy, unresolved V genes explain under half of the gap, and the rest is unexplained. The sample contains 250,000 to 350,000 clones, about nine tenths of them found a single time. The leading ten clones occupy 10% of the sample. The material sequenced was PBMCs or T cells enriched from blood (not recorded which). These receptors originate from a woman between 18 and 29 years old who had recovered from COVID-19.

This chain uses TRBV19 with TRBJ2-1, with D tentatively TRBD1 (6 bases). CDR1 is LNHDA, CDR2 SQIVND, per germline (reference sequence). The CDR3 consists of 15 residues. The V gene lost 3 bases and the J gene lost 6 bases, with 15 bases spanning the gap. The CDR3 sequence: CASSMRPDSINEQFF. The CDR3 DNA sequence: TGTGCCAGTAGTATGCGTCCGGACAGCATCAATGAGCAGTTCTTC.

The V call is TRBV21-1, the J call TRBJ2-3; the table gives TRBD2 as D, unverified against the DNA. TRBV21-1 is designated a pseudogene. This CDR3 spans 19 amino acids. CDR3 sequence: CASSKEAGALNPSTDTQYF. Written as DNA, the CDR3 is TGTGCCAGCAGCAAAGAAGCGGGGGCCCTTAACCCGAGCACAGATACGCAGTATTTT.

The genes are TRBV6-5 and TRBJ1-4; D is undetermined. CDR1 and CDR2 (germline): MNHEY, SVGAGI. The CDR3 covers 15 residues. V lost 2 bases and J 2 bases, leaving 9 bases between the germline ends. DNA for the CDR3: TGTGCCAGCAGTTACGTCGGGAACACTAATGAAAAACTGTTTTTT. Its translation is CASSYVGNTNEKLFF.

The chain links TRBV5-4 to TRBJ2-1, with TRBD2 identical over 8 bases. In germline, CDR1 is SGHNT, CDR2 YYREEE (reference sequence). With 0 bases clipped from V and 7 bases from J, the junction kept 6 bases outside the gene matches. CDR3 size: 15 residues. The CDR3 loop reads CASSLEKAGENEQFF. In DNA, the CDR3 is TGTGCCAGCAGCTTGGAAAAAGCGGGAGAGAATGAGCAGTTCTTC.

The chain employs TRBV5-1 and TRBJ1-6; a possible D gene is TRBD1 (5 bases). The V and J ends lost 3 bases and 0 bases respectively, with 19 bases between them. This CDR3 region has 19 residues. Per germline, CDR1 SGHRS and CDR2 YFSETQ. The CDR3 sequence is CASSSARQGDSSYNSPLHF. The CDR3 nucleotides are TGCGCCAGCAGCTCGGCGAGGCAGGGCGATAGCTCCTATAATTCACCCCTCCACTTT. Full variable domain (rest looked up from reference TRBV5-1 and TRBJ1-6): KAGVTQTPRYLIKTRGQQVTLSCSPISGHRSVSWYQQTPGQGLQFLFEYFSETQRNKGNFPGRFSGRQFSNSRSEMNVSTLELGDSALYLCASSSARQGDSSYNSPLHFGNGTRLTVT.

The CDR3 sequence is CASSLEGGNTIYF. CDR3 sequence (DNA): TGTGCCAGCAGTTTGGAGGGTGGAAACACCATATATTTT. The chain is built from TRBV28 and TRBJ1-3; D gene unclear. Trimming took off 3 bases at V and 3 bases at J, with 6 bases between the two ends. The CDR3 covers 13 residues. Germline lookup yields CDR1 MDHEN and CDR2 SYDVKM.